This T cell receptor beta chain was captured by sequencing in a study of cytomegalovirus exposure and HLA in healthy donors. The primer mix had 60 Vbeta and 13 Jbeta primers. The method was immunoSEQ multiplex PCR; TCRdb's version includes in-frame clones alone and lacks a portion of them. The sample contains about 150,000 clones, roughly three quarters of which appear only once. The CDR3 has 15 residues. With V trimmed by 2 bases and J by 0 bases, 3 bases remained unmatched. From germline, CDR1 is SGHRS and CDR2 YFSETQ. Sequenced sample: PBMCs. The clonotype originates from a young man in good health and CMV-seronegative. The chain has TRBV5-1 and TRBJ1-2, with TRBD1 matching 8 bases. The CDR3, as DNA: TGCGCCAGCAGCTTCCAGGGGGCTTCTAACTATGGCTACACCTTC. It translates to CASSFQGASNYGYTF.